The following is a T cell receptor (beta chain) sequence with its context. Its antigen is unidentified. Time point here: week 23, last vaccination. Alongside topical imiquimod, each dose of vaccine comprised 300 ug of mutant IDH1 20-mer peptide. This record belongs to a study of a mutant IDH1 vaccine in newly diagnosed glioma. Study background: Vaccines were first given 4-6 weeks after radiotherapy alone, or with temozolomide cycles. Receipt of radiotherapy, temozolomide, or both preceded the study, and most received both.

Germline V CDR1 and CDR2: MDHEN, SYDVKM. This CDR3 comprises 16 residues. Trimming removed 5 bases from V and 4 bases from J, with 20 bases in between. General study results and limits: Vaccine-induced immune responses occurred in 90% to 95% of patients. Pseudoprogression appeared unlinked to shifts in leading peripheral T cell clonotypes.

TCRdb's table, derived via immunoSEQ multiplex PCR, lists solely in-frame clones and lacks some. The sample consists of around 80,000 clones, 85% of them appearing once. The receptor was derived from a woman between 50 and 59 years old with glioma. The sample consisted of PBMCs, taken from a glioma patient whose treatment included an IDH1 peptide vaccine. The rearrangement joins TRBV28 to TRBJ2-5, with D possibly TRBD1 on 6 matching bases. CDR3 coding DNA: TGTGCCAGCAGTAACCGACAGGACACGAATGGAGAGACCCAGTACTTC. It yields the protein CASSNRQDTNGETQYF.